This paragraph covers one TCR beta chain sequence. This clonotype has at least ten counts. No antigen is known for it. Base qualities are missing; no much larger clone stands one base away. This entry is derived from a study of human T cells and chemical hapten exposure (dated by TCRdb to the early 2020s). Broadly, across the study: For sensitization, 2% DPC in acetone was applied to a 2 cm by 2 cm area of upper inner arm skin. Blood was sampled from patients pre-sensitization (week 0) and at 2, 6 and about 24 weeks after DPC sensitization. Patch testing was performed on the upper back with Finn chambers containing 0.01% DPC, and the patch tests were scored after 6 days according to International Contact Dermatitis Research Group standards. For TCR sequencing, blood came from twenty-nine alopecia patients at anywhere from one to four time points (pre-sensitization, 2, 6 and 24 weeks). Weekly therapeutic DPC doses were additionally applied to the scalp of patients throughout the approximately 25-week study period. Peripheral blood TCR repertoire changes were tracked in vivo in alopecia patients during primary and secondary sensitization to the hapten diphenylcyclopropenone (DPC). The patient cohort, mostly female, included alopecia areata with under or over 50% scalp involvement, alopecia totalis and alopecia universalis. Libraries were pooled for sequencing, and per-sample TCR yields varied mainly because of small differences in library volumes within the pool. Overall study outcomes, separate from this receptor: Compared with pre-sensitization or healthy control sets, expanded TCRs formed significantly more large CDR3 similarity clusters, which is consistent with antigen-driven responses. DPC sensitization did not change the number of TCRs with a frequency above 1 in 1000, and there was no evidence of changes in global repertoire structure. A positive correlation was found between the number of PT1 expanded TCRs and patch test score, with significance reached at thresholds 8, 16 and 32 but not 4. After repeated subsampling, the strength of the expansion versus patch-test correlation and the threshold at which it became significant changed. Alopecia, a presumed autoimmune disease, was present in all patients, so the immune response of the patients might differ from that of healthy individuals.

Library construction relied on RACE. Instrument used: NextSeq 500. During library preparation, unique molecular identifiers were attached to individual cDNA molecules so that TCRs could be counted quantitatively and reproducibly. From each blood RNA sample, both TCR alpha and TCR beta chains were sequenced. As for how the authors treated the data: A median of about 87,000 TCRs per sample was observed, with a range of 23,224 to 690,600. The Decombinator software suite was used to annotate the V, J and CDR3 of the TCR reads. Every sample was subsampled to the same number of TCRs (28,000) for the PS versus PT1 abundance plots. TCRs were defined as expanded if absent before sensitization and observed at least eight times at the 2-week time point. TCRdb trimmed the raw reads at Q25, called clones with MiXCR and kept productive beta chains. Every distinct CDR3 protein forms one entry, paired with its most common genes and DNA. TCRdb's processing, not the study's, gives the V and J calls here. A total of 280,000 or so distinct CDR3 sequences appear in this sample, about 7.7% of them only once. The ten largest clonotypes hold more than 1% of the sample.

The time point label, read with the paper, signifies: pre-sensitization, week 0. Sample treatment or condition, as interpreted from the label and publication: therapeutic diphenylcyclopropenone sensitization with weekly scalp DPC. At every patch-test visit, the blood draw took place before the patch test was put on. Patients were considered eligible if aged 18 to 70, diagnosed with alopecia and deemed suitable for DPC therapy, and patients were excluded if pregnant. Total RNA was isolated from unfractionated whole blood collected in Tempus Blood RNA tubes. The V end loses 0 bases and the J end loses 5 bases, and a stretch of 10 bases separates them. CDR1 and CDR2, looked up from the germline V gene, are MNHEY and SVGEGT. Including cysteine and phenylalanine, the CDR3 has 14 amino acids. Only the CDR3 region is kept as DNA, spanning 42 bases read in frame from base 1.

The sequencing here drew on whole blood, taken in connection with sensitization to the hapten diphenylcyclopropenone (DPC). This sequence originates from a man younger than 35 with alopecia areata. Some clones in this sample may be carry-over from other donors' samples. This chain joins TRBV6-2 or TRBV6-3 to TRBJ1-1, with the D gene not clear enough to name. The CDR3 region has the sequence CASSYSNSRTEAFF. Read as DNA, the sequence is TGTGCCAGCAGTTACTCTAATTCCAGAACTGAAGCTTTCTTT.